Listed below are T cell receptor beta chains from one sample, sequenced in a study of blood T cell repertoires in COVID-19. The assay was immunoSEQ multiplex PCR, and TCRdb's table has in-frame clones only and misses some. This repertoire shows nearly 25,000 clones, about 81% found once; its top ten account for approximately 8.4%. The sequenced material came from peripheral blood. The receptors come from a human donor in a cohort sampled during active COVID-19. Each CDR3 is given with its conserved first and last residue. A D gene is named only where the DNA matches it firmly. The size field is filled for only some rows; it gives once, few, many or a size class.

j_call v_call clone_size d_call cdr3_length cdr3_aa cdr3_nt
TRBJ1-4 TRBV28 . TRBD1 14 CASTPGQPNEKLFF TGTGCCAGCACCCCGGGACAGCCTAATGAAAAACTGTTTTTT
TRBJ2-3 TRBV7-8 . . 16 CASSLEGQGGTDTQYF TGTGCCAGCAGCTTAGAGGGGCAGGGCGGCACAGATACGCAGTATTTT
TRBJ1-2 TRBV5-1 . TRBD1 15 CASSPERGRSYGYTF TGCGCCAGCAGCCCAGAGAGGGGGCGATCCTATGGCTACACCTTC
TRBJ1-3 TRBV4-1 . TRBD1 15 CASSQTGGSGNTIYF TGCGCCAGCAGCCAGACAGGGGGCTCTGGAAACACCATATATTTT
TRBJ1-1 TRBV28 . . 14 CASSVTARNTEAFF TGTGCCAGCAGTGTGACAGCGAGGAACACTGAAGCTTTCTTT
TRBJ2-7 TRBV28 . . 12 CASSPPAYGQYF TGTGCCAGCAGTCCCCCCGCCTACGGGCAGTACTTC
TRBJ2-3 TRBV19 . . 11 CASGWYDTQYF TGTGCCAGCGGTTGGTACGATACGCAGTATTTT
TRBJ2-1 TRBV28 . TRBD2 12 CASTLAGGEQFF TGTGCCAGCACCCTAGCGGGAGGTGAGCAGTTCTTC
TRBJ1-5 TRBV15 . TRBD1 15 CATSRLDRDNQPQHF TGTGCCACCAGCAGACTCGACAGGGATAATCAGCCCCAGCATTTT
TRBJ2-2 TRBV6-4 . . 13 CASSDSATGELFF TGTGCCAGCAGTGACTCAGCCACCGGGGAGCTGTTTTTT
TRBJ1-1 TRBV11-2 . . 13 CASSLEGGIEAFF TGTGCCAGCAGCTTAGAGGGAGGGATCGAAGCTTTCTTT
TRBJ2-1 TRBV27 . TRBD2 15 CASSRASGRGSEQFF TGTGCCAGCAGTAGGGCTAGCGGGAGGGGTAGTGAGCAGTTCTTC
TRBJ2-5 TRBV6-6 . TRBD1 14 CASSYGDSPETQYF TGTGCCAGCAGTTACGGGGACAGTCCAGAGACCCAGTACTTC
TRBJ2-5 TRBV7-9 once TRBD2 18 CASSLELAGGPSRETQYF TGTGCCAGCAGCTTAGAGCTAGCGGGAGGGCCGTCCCGAGAGACCCAGTACTTC
TRBJ2-3 TRBV4-2 . TRBD2 19 CASSQDPIRGVGSTDTQYF TGTGCCAGCAGCCAAGACCCAATTCGGGGGGTCGGTAGCACAGATACGCAGTATTTT
TRBJ2-5 TRBV28 . . 15 CASSVPDRAGETQYF TGTGCCAGCAGTGTCCCTGACAGGGCGGGGGAGACCCAGTACTTC
TRBJ2-1 TRBV30 . TRBD1 13 CAWSMQGEHPQFF TGTGCCTGGAGTATGCAGGGGGAACACCCGCAGTTCTTC
TRBJ2-7 TRBV28 . TRBD1 16 CASSSPGTGLTYEQYF TGTGCCAGCAGTTCCCCCGGGACAGGTCTTACCTACGAGCAGTACTTC
TRBJ1-6 TRBV6-6 . TRBD1 16 CASSQRQGAGNSPLHF TGTGCCAGCAGCCAGAGACAGGGGGCGGGTAATTCACCCCTCCACTTT
TRBJ2-1 TRBV7-9 . TRBD1 15 CASSLSQGAYNEQFF TGTGCCAGCAGCTTAAGTCAGGGGGCGTACAATGAGCAGTTCTTC
TRBJ1-5 TRBV4-2 . . 13 CASSQDPDQPQHF TGTGCCAGCAGCCAAGATCCGGATCAGCCCCAGCATTTT
TRBJ2-7 TRBV5-5 . . 13 CASSSEGYTSSGF TGTGCCAGCAGCTCGGAGGGTTATACGAGCAGTGGTTTC
TRBJ2-2 TRBV18 . . 13 CASSPADTGELFF TGTGCCAGCTCACCGGCAGACACCGGGGAGCTGTTTTTT
TRBJ2-1 TRBV5-1 . . 15 CASSLGGSSYNEQFF TGCGCCAGCAGCTTGGGAGGGAGCTCCTACAATGAGCAGTTCTTC
TRBJ2-3 TRBV7-8 . . 20 CASSSSWTAWAPNLTDTQYF TGTGCCAGCAGCTCGTCCTGGACAGCCTGGGCCCCAAACCTCACAGATACGCAGTATTTT